Shown below are 22 T cell receptor beta chains from a single sample sequenced in a study of blood T cell repertoires in COVID-19. TCRdb's copy holds only in-frame clones and misses some; the assay was immunoSEQ multiplex PCR. The sample lists around 160,000 clones, around four fifths occurring once. The specimen was peripheral blood. The source is a woman aged 35 to 49 with active or convalescent COVID-19.

This chain joins TRBV18 and TRBJ1-4; 10 bases align to TRBD1. This CDR3 spans 15 amino acids. The J segment lost 8 bases and the V segment lost 6 bases, leaving 9 bases of the junction unmatched. In germline, CDR1 is KGHSH, CDR2 LQKENI. CDR3 nucleotide sequence: TGTGCCAGCTCGGAAAGACAGGGGGCGGAGGAAAAACTGTTTTTT. Protein: CASSERQGAEEKLFF.

The rearrangement links TRBV2 to TRBJ1-3; D is possibly TRBD1 (5 bases). The CDR3 loop spans 15 amino acids. Germline V lookup: CDR1 SNHLY, CDR2 FYNNEI. Trimming pared 0 bases from V and 4 bases from J, leaving 10 bases between. The CDR3 spells CASSEALPGGNTIYF. CDR3 DNA sequence: TGTGCCAGCAGTGAAGCGCTTCCAGGGGGAAACACCATATATTTT.

The rearrangement links TRBV7-8 to TRBJ1-4; TRBD1 agrees at 7 bases. The junction had 15 bases not matched to a gene; V was cut back by 7 bases and J by 7 bases. This CDR3 region has 16 residues. Germline lookup yields CDR1 SGHVS and CDR2 FQNEAQ. In nucleotides, the CDR3 is TGTGCCAGCACTCGGGGGCGGGACAGACCCTTTGAAAAACTGTTTTTT. It yields the protein CASTRGRDRPFEKLFF.

The V and J genes are TRBV27 and TRBJ1-6; a weak D match, TRBD1 (6 bases). V was pared by 0 bases and J by 8 bases, with 20 bases between. Germline lookup yields CDR1 MNHEY and CDR2 SMNVEV (reference sequence). CDR3 length: 18 amino acids. CDR3 in amino acids: CASSLSAILGAVDSPLHF. In nucleotides, the CDR3 is TGTGCCAGCAGTTTATCAGCGATCCTGGGGGCGGTGGATTCACCCCTCCACTTT.

This chain joins TRBV9 and TRBJ1-4; no clear D gene. The germline V and J ends were trimmed by 4 bases and 8 bases, with 15 bases remaining between them. In germline, CDR1 is SGDLS, CDR2 YYNGEE. The CDR3 is 14 residues long. The DNA for the CDR3 is TGTGCCAGCAGCCATGAGGCGAATGGGGAAAAACTGTTTTTT. Protein product: CASSHEANGEKLFF.

Here the CDR3 reads CAWSVRGAYQETQYF. CDR3 DNA: TGTGCCTGGAGTGTACGTGGGGCTTACCAAGAGACCCAGTACTTC. The chain employs TRBV30 and TRBJ2-5, with D possibly being TRBD1 (5 bases). The germline gives CDR1 GTSNPN, CDR2 SVGIG (reference sequence). This CDR3 contains 15 residues. Trimming cost V 0 bases and J 0 bases, with 11 bases left between them.

This clone was counted once. This CDR3 is CASWGNTEAFF. The CDR3 DNA is TGTGCCAGCTGGGGCAACACTGAAGCTTTCTTT. The chain recombines TRBV27 with TRBJ1-1; tentative D call: TRBD1 (5 bases). Trimming removed 8 bases from V and 2 bases from J, with 6 bases in between. From germline, CDR1 is MNHEY and CDR2 SMNVEV (reference sequence). This CDR3 region has 11 residues.

CDR3 nucleotides: TGTGCCAGCAGCTTAGATTGGGGGGGCTCCTACGAGCAGTACTTC. It yields the protein CASSLDWGGSYEQYF. The chain links TRBV7-2 to TRBJ2-7; 7 nucleotides agree with TRBD2. Trimming removed 1 base from V and 0 bases from J; junction bases left unmatched: 3. Germline CDR1 and CDR2: SGHTA and FQGNSA. The length of the CDR3 is 15 residues.

V gene TRBV18 combines with J gene TRBJ2-1, with TRBD2 matching over 12 bases. The CDR3 has 16 amino acids. Germline assignment: CDR1 KGHSH and CDR2 LQKENI. V shed 5 bases, J shed 9 bases, and the junction held 11 bases outside the gene matches. The CDR3 spells CASSSVTSGSGGEQFF. The DNA of the CDR3 is TGTGCCAGCTCATCGGTGACTAGCGGGAGCGGTGGTGAGCAGTTCTTC.

In its sample, this clone was seen once. The V call is TRBV5-5, the J call TRBJ2-1; the match to TRBD1 covers 7 bases. In germline, CDR1 is SGHKS, CDR2 YYEKEE (reference sequence). V trimming: 4 bases; J trimming: 7 bases; junction bases outside the gene matches: 5. CDR3 size: 13 residues. CDR3 bases: TGTGCCAGCAGCCTGACAGGGCTAAATGAGCAGTTCTTC. It encodes CASSLTGLNEQFF.

The chain couples TRBV18 to TRBJ2-7; 9 nucleotides align to TRBD2. CDR3 size: 17 residues. The V gene's germline CDR1 is KGHSH and CDR2 LQKENI. V shed 4 bases and J 2 bases; nucleotides not matched to a gene: 12. CDR3 region: CASSHPATSGPTYEQYF. The CDR3 DNA is TGTGCCAGCTCACACCCCGCTACTAGCGGGCCTACCTACGAGCAGTACTTC.

The chain couples TRBV10-1 to TRBJ1-1; a possible D gene is TRBD1 (5 bases). Germline CDR1 WNHNN, CDR2 SYGVQD (reference sequence). V was trimmed by 0 bases and J by 1 base, leaving 12 bases between them. The length of the CDR3 is 16 residues. CDR3 sequence: CASSESAGLSNTEAFF. Here the CDR3 DNA reads TGCGCCAGCAGTGAGTCCGCAGGGCTCTCGAACACTGAAGCTTTCTTT.

V and J are TRBV5-1 and TRBJ2-2, with TRBD1 matching over 7 bases. Germline CDR1 SGHRS, CDR2 YFSETQ. With 4 bases clipped from V and 1 base from J, the junction kept 19 bases outside the gene matches. This CDR3 region has 20 residues. The CDR3, as DNA: TGCGCCAGCAGCCAAGAATACGACAGGGCTTTACGATTGAACACCGGGGAGCTGTTTTTT. Its protein product is CASSQEYDRALRLNTGELFF. The full variable domain, its missing parts supplied by reference TRBV5-1 and TRBJ2-2, is KAGVTQTPRYLIKTRGQQVTLSCSPISGHRSVSWYQQTPGQGLQFLFEYFSETQRNKGNFPGRFSGRQFSNSRSEMNVSTLELGDSALYLCASSQEYDRALRLNTGELFFGEGSRLTVL.

The chain is built from TRBV19 and TRBJ1-6, with D possibly TRBD1 on 5 matching bases. V was clipped by 9 bases and J by 3 bases, with 6 bases between them. CDR3 length: 12 amino acids. The V gene's germline CDR1 is LNHDA and CDR2 SQIVND (reference sequence). CDR3 residues: CASRVYNSPLHF. The CDR3 nucleotides read TGTGCCAGCAGGGTCTATAATTCACCCCTCCACTTT.

This chain connects TRBV19 to TRBJ2-7, with no clear D. Germline CDR1 is LNHDA and CDR2 is SQIVND (reference sequence). This CDR3 spans 13 amino acids. With 8 bases removed from V and 3 bases from J, the gap between germline ends came to 14 bases. CDR3 sequence reads: CASHARSGYEQYF. The CDR3 DNA follows: TGTGCCAGTCATGCGCGGTCGGGCTACGAGCAGTACTTC.

This clone has a single count. The chain couples TRBV28 to TRBJ1-2; D is ambiguous. Trimming left V 3 bases short and J 6 bases short, with 11 bases between. In germline, CDR1 is MDHEN, CDR2 SYDVKM. CDR3 length equals 13 residues. This CDR3 is CASSFTAGNGYTF. The CDR3 DNA reads TGTGCCAGCAGTTTTACGGCGGGAAATGGCTACACCTTC.

The V call is TRBV5-1, the J call TRBJ1-2, with 8 bases fitting TRBD1. The length of the CDR3 is 18 residues. Germline lookup yields CDR1 SGHRS and CDR2 YFSETQ. The trim removed 4 bases at V and 5 bases at J, leaving 19 bases unmatched. CDR3 protein: CASSPYTLWWDRKYGYTF. In DNA, the CDR3 is TGCGCCAGCAGCCCATACACTTTGTGGTGGGACAGGAAATATGGCTACACCTTC.

This clone was recorded a few times. This chain joins TRBV9 and TRBJ1-1; TRBD1 aligns across 12 bases. In germline, CDR1 is SGDLS, CDR2 YYNGEE. CDR3 length: 18 residues. V was pared by 6 bases and J by 1 base, with 13 bases of the junction left unmatched. The CDR3 spells CASKKYPGTGGPNTEAFF. CDR3 nucleotide sequence: TGTGCCAGCAAGAAATATCCCGGGACAGGGGGCCCGAACACTGAAGCTTTCTTT.

The CDR3 is CASSLRWGGVGLKQYF. CDR3 coding DNA: TGTGCCAGCAGTTTAAGGTGGGGGGGGGTCGGGCTCAAGCAGTACTTC. The chain employs TRBV27 and TRBJ2-7, with 7 bases fitting TRBD2. This CDR3 region has 16 residues. V shed 2 bases and J 8 bases; nucleotides not matched to a gene: 15. CDR1 and CDR2 (germline): MNHEY, SMNVEV (reference sequence).

This sequence joins TRBV6-5 and TRBJ2-3; 13 nucleotides line up with TRBD2. Germline lookup yields CDR1 MNHEY and CDR2 SVGAGI. V dropped 7 bases and J dropped 0; count of bases not matched to a gene: 1. The CDR3 runs to 15 residues. In DNA, the CDR3 is TGTGCCAGCACGGGACTAGCGGGGAGCACAGATACGCAGTATTTT. The encoded protein is CASTGLAGSTDTQYF.

This clone was observed once. V and J are TRBV18 and TRBJ1-4; no clear D. The CDR3 runs 13 residues. Germline V CDR1 and CDR2: KGHSH, LQKENI. Trimming took 2 bases from V and 5 from J, leaving 6 bases between them. The CDR3 coding sequence is TGTGCCAGCTCACCATCCGGGAATGAAAAACTGTTTTTT. Protein: CASSPSGNEKLFF.

The chain combines TRBV5-5 with TRBJ2-3; possible D gene TRBD1, 7 bases. Germline CDR1 SGHKS, CDR2 YYEKEE (reference sequence). V was pared by 4 bases and J by 5 bases, with 17 bases between. The CDR3 extends over 15 amino acids. The chain's CDR3 is CASSQGGGRGDTQYF. Here the CDR3 DNA reads TGTGCCAGCAGCCAGGGGGGCGGCCGAGGAGATACGCAGTATTTT.